This T cell receptor (beta chain) was sequenced for a study of T cell repertoires in cytomegalovirus infection. Trimming left V 0 bases short and J 3 bases short, with 9 bases between. CDR3 length: 13 amino acids. Germline V lookup: CDR1 DFQATT, CDR2 SNEGSKA (reference sequence). TCRdb fed the reads into MiXCR, producing one record per CDR3 protein. The data hold approximately 500,000 distinct CDR3 sequences, with more than 15% observed a single time. The sequence was obtained from a human donor in good health (CMV status not recorded). Some clones in this sample may be carry-over from other donors' samples. The chain couples TRBV20-1 to TRBJ2-7; no definite D call. Sequenced: CD8+ T cells from PBMCs. The CDR3 sequence: CSARDGVDYEQYF. The CDR3 bases are TGCAGTGCTAGAGATGGGGTGGACTACGAGCAGTACTTC.